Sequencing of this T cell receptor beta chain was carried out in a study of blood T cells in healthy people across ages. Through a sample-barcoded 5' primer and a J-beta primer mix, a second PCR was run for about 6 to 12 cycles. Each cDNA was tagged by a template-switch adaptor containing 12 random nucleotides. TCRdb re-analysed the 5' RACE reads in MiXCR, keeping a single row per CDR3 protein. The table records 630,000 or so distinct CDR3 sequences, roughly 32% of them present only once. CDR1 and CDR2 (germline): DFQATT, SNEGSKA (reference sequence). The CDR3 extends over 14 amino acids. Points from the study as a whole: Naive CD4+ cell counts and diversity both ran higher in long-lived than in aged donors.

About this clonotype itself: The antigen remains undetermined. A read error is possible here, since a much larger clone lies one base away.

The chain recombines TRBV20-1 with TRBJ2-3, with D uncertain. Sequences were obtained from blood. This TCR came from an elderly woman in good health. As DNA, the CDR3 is TGCGGTGCTAGATTCGGCTTGGGCCCAGATACGCAGTATTTT. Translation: CGARFGLGPDTQYF.